This TCR beta chain was recovered during a study of human T cells and chemical hapten exposure. Whole-study context: Patients got weekly scalp diphenylcyclopropenone doses over the approximately 25-week study. Study-wide results and caveats: Significantly greater numbers of large CDR3 similarity clusters came from expanded TCRs than from controls.

Via MiXCR, TCRdb re-called the RACE reads, giving one row per CDR3 protein. The repertoire holds roughly 34,000 distinct CDR3 sequences, with around 6.5% as singletons. Regarding time point: patch test 1, 2 weeks after DPC sensitization. The treatment: therapeutic diphenylcyclopropenone sensitization with weekly scalp DPC. The total RNA was obtained from whole blood that was not fractionated. The CDR3 loop spans 12 amino acids. In germline, CDR1 is DFQATT, CDR2 SNEGSKA (reference sequence). The table lists this clonotype with many counts. Its antigen remains unknown. The junction differs from germline at one of its ends, possibly a read error.

The sequencing here drew on whole blood, taken in connection with sensitization to the hapten diphenylcyclopropenone (DPC). The TCR sequence derives from a woman in her 30s with alopecia areata. Some clones in this sample may be carry-over from other donors' samples. The chain couples TRBV20-1 to TRBJ1-2, with a possible D match to TRBD1 (6 bases). The CDR3 nucleotides read TGCAGTGCTAGAGCCCAAGAGGGATGGGGGCTCTTC. Its protein is CSARAQEGWGLF.